This note documents a single T cell receptor beta chain sequence. No antigen is known for it. This CDR3 is also generated by other DNA sequences in the sample. TCRdb keeps only in-frame clones here, not all; method: immunoSEQ multiplex PCR. This sample has fewer than 1 million clones, with around 96% found just once. Germline CDR1 LNHDA, CDR2 SQIVND (reference sequence). V was pared by 5 bases and J by 1 base, with 9 bases between. This CDR3 has 13 amino acids. The sample belongs to a study of shared clonotypes between healthy human individuals. Whole-study findings and limits: Sampling was confined to blood; repertoires within tissues likely differ.

CD45RO negativity and positive selection for CCR7 defined naive CD8 cells, a population that excluded terminally differentiated effector memory CD45RA+ cells. This TCR was recovered from a man aged 25-40 years in good health. Material for sequencing was naive CD8+ T cells sorted from blood. The chain combines TRBV19 with TRBJ2-7; tentatively, D is TRBD2 (6 bases). The CDR3 coding sequence is TGTGCCAGTAGTCCGGGACTTTCCTACGAGCAGTACTTC. Encoded protein: CASSPGLSYEQYF.